The TCR beta chain under discussion was sequenced for a study of blood T cell repertoires in COVID-19 (dated by TCRdb to the early 2020s). In terms of the full investigation: Samples covering the acute and convalescent phases of COVID-19 were provided by collaborators in the United States, Italy and Spain. A de-identified subject ID, COVID-19 status, age in years and sex were almost always included in the sample metadata. A freely available public database, intended as a resource for researchers studying the immune response to SARS-CoV-2, is where the repertoires were released. The prospective study material was composed of cDNA or gDNA derived from T cells, B-cell-depleted T cells, or PBMCs. HLA class I and class II types, where available, came from metadata supplied by the sample provider rather than from assay-based typing. The samples were drawn from the first 160 participants of the ongoing ImmuneRACE study and from some 1,300 subjects provided by 6 global collaborators. Subjects who had been exposed to COVID-19, were actively infected with it, or had recovered from it provided the deeply sampled blood TCRbeta repertoires that made up the dataset.

The junction shows trimming of 0 bases on V and 6 bases on J, plus 15 bases between the germline ends. Including the terminal cysteine and phenylalanine, the CDR3 comprises 14 residues. Solely the CDR3 DNA is kept, with 42 bases framed from the first base. From a lookup of the germline V gene (reference sequence), CDR1 and CDR2 are GTSNPN and SVGIG. As concerns this clone: The specificity of this receptor is unknown. Base qualities are not recorded, but no much larger clone differs from it by a single base.

The immunoSEQ Assay, a bias-controlled multiplex PCR, was used to amplify TCRbeta CDR3 regions from genomic DNA. Concerning the study's data processing: Within the assay, amplification of reference gene primers was used to estimate how many nucleated cells each sample contained. To quantify the absolute abundance of each unique TCRbeta CDR3 rearrangement, sequence reads were collapsed and filtered. For each sample, productive Simpson clonality was calculated as the square root of Simpson's diversity index across productive rearrangements. Drawn from immuneACCESS, this table holds only the in-frame rearrangements with V and J called that TCRdb kept. Clones are partly lost; checked studies trace under half to an unresolved V gene and leave the rest unexplained. V, J and clone size reflect that table, while D and trimming were determined from the DNA. Recorded for this sample are tens of thousands of clones; about four fifths of them occurred a single time. Together, the top ten hold more than 4.5% of the sample.

General conclusions and limits of the study: The quantity of clinical and demographic metadata differed by source and by participant and was supplied without curation.

Each collaborating institution followed its own protocols to collect whole blood in K2EDTA tubes. For TCRbeta analysis, collaborators shipped samples as frozen whole blood, isolated PBMCs, or DNA extracted from either of those sample types. Sequences were obtained from peripheral blood. This receptor chain uses TRBV30 and TRBJ2-7; TRBD2 is possibly the D segment (7 matching bases). The sequence derives from a woman older than 75 with active or convalescent COVID-19. The CDR3 here reads CAWSVGRGAGEQYF. The nucleotide sequence is given as TGTGCCTGGAGTGTAGGTCGGGGGGCAGGCGAGCAGTACTTC.